A selection of T cell receptor beta chains follows, all from one sample in a study of regulatory T cells in long-lasting Graves disease. TCRdb re-derived calls from the multiplex PCR reads in MiXCR, one entry per CDR3 protein. The table includes more than 450,000 distinct CDR3 sequences, more than 10% detected once. Another study also made use of these data, one on T cells in Graves' hyperthyroidism and ophthalmopathy.

The sequencing used peripheral blood mononuclear cells (PBMCs), collected at new diagnosis, from a patient treated with antithyroid drugs. These receptors were collected from a woman in her twenties or thirties with Graves disease. CDR3s include the opening cysteine and the closing phenylalanine or tryptophan. D genes are given only for firm matches. Some rows mark clone size as missing; the rest say once, few, many or name a class of expanded clone.

v_call: TRBV5-6; d_call: NA; j_call: TRBJ1-1; clone_size: NA; cdr3_nt: TGTGCCAGCAGCTTGGTTGAGGGCAGGAACACTGAAGCTTTCTTT; cdr3_aa: CASSLVEGRNTEAFF
v_call: TRBV6-5; d_call: NA; j_call: TRBJ1-4; clone_size: few; cdr3_nt: TGTGCCAGCAGTTACTATCCTACAGGGTCGCGGGAAAAACTGTTTTTT; cdr3_aa: CASSYYPTGSREKLFF
v_call: TRBV28; d_call: NA; j_call: TRBJ2-3; clone_size: many; cdr3_nt: TGTGCCAGCAGTTTCGGACAAAAAACAGATACGCAGTATTTT; cdr3_aa: CASSFGQKTDTQYF
v_call: TRBV28; d_call: TRBD2; j_call: TRBJ2-1; clone_size: many; cdr3_nt: TGTGCCAGCAGCCTCGGCGGGAGCTCCTACAATGAGCAGTTCTTC; cdr3_aa: CASSLGGSSYNEQFF
v_call: TRBV7-9; d_call: TRBD2; j_call: TRBJ2-1; clone_size: many; cdr3_nt: TGTGCCAGCAGCCCCTACAAGGCACTAGCGGGAGATCGCAATGAGCAGTTCTTC; cdr3_aa: CASSPYKALAGDRNEQFF
v_call: TRBV28; d_call: NA; j_call: TRBJ2-7; clone_size: NA; cdr3_nt: TGTGCCAGCAGCTTGTGGGGGACGGGAGAGCAGTACTTC; cdr3_aa: CASSLWGTGEQYF
v_call: TRBV9; d_call: NA; j_call: TRBJ1-5; clone_size: NA; cdr3_nt: TGTGCCAGCAGCGTAGCCCCGTCGGAGGATCAGCCCCAGCATTTT; cdr3_aa: CASSVAPSEDQPQHF
v_call: TRBV18; d_call: NA; j_call: TRBJ1-3; clone_size: few; cdr3_nt: TGTGCCAGCTCACCACCTACGGCCAGCAACTCTGGAAACACCATATATTTT; cdr3_aa: CASSPPTASNSGNTIYF
v_call: TRBV5-5; d_call: NA; j_call: TRBJ2-7; clone_size: many; cdr3_nt: TGTGCCAGCAGCTTAGTTACAGGCCCTTACGAGCAGTACTTC; cdr3_aa: CASSLVTGPYEQYF
v_call: TRBV2; d_call: NA; j_call: TRBJ2-5; clone_size: many; cdr3_nt: TGTGCCAGCACAAGGTCAGAGGGGCGGATGACCCAGTACTTC; cdr3_aa: CASTRSEGRMTQYF
v_call: TRBV11-2; d_call: NA; j_call: TRBJ2-2; clone_size: many; cdr3_nt: TGTGCCAGCCCCGGAGGGGCCGGGGAGCTGTTTTTT; cdr3_aa: CASPGGAGELFF
v_call: TRBV15; d_call: NA; j_call: TRBJ2-7; clone_size: NA; cdr3_nt: TGTGCCACCAGCAGAGATCTAGTCACTGCTGGGGGGGAGCAGTACTTC; cdr3_aa: CATSRDLVTAGGEQYF
v_call: TRBV20-1; d_call: TRBD1; j_call: TRBJ1-2; clone_size: many; cdr3_nt: TGCAGTGCTAGAGACCTCACCGGGACAGGGTATGGCTACACCTTC; cdr3_aa: CSARDLTGTGYGYTF
v_call: TRBV20-1; d_call: TRBD1; j_call: TRBJ2-1; clone_size: NA; cdr3_nt: TGCAGTGCTGAGGACAGGGCCGCCTACAATGAGCAGTTCTTC; cdr3_aa: CSAEDRAAYNEQFF
v_call: TRBV11-3; d_call: TRBD1; j_call: TRBJ1-1; clone_size: many; cdr3_nt: TGTGCCAGCAGTCGACAGGGAGTACCAACGGGGAACACTGAAGCTTTCTTT; cdr3_aa: CASSRQGVPTGNTEAFF
v_call: TRBV19; d_call: NA; j_call: TRBJ1-1; clone_size: many; cdr3_nt: TGTGCCAGTAGTCTCCAGACCGGGAGAGCTTTCTTT; cdr3_aa: CASSLQTGRAFF
v_call: TRBV10-3; d_call: NA; j_call: TRBJ1-3; clone_size: NA; cdr3_nt: TGTGCCATCAGTGGGGGGGCCGTCTCTGGAAACACCATATATTTT; cdr3_aa: CAISGGAVSGNTIYF
v_call: TRBV25-1; d_call: TRBD2; j_call: TRBJ2-7; clone_size: NA; cdr3_nt: TGTGCCAGCAGTGAAGGTTATAGCGGGAGTTTTTACGAGCAGTACTTC; cdr3_aa: CASSEGYSGSFYEQYF
v_call: TRBV20-1; d_call: NA; j_call: TRBJ2-7; clone_size: many; cdr3_nt: TGCAGTGTTCCGACAGACACCTACGAGCAGTACTTC; cdr3_aa: CSVPTDTYEQYF
v_call: TRBV5-1; d_call: NA; j_call: TRBJ1-1; clone_size: NA; cdr3_nt: TGCGCCAGCAGCTCCAGCTGGGGGGTCGGTACTGAAGCTTTCTTT; cdr3_aa: CASSSSWGVGTEAFF
v_call: TRBV2; d_call: NA; j_call: TRBJ1-4; clone_size: NA; cdr3_nt: TGTGCCAGCAGTGGAGTCGGGGATCTTAGAGGAAAACTGTTTTTT; cdr3_aa: CASSGVGDLRGKLFF